A single sample gave rise to the 25 T cell receptor beta chains below, sequenced in a study of T cells in localized non-small cell lung cancer. Some clones are missing from TCRdb's copy, which holds only in-frame ones; the method was immunoSEQ multiplex PCR. The sample comprises approximately 89,000 clones, over 60% of which are singletons, and around 21% rests with the top ten. Material: PBMCs, obtained before any cancer treatment. The receptors here all came from a man aged 40 to 70 with stage II squamous cell lung carcinoma.

This clone turned up a few times. This rearrangement joins TRBV30 to TRBJ1-1; 8 bases fit TRBD1. Trimming removed 5 bases from V and 7 bases from J; junction bases left unmatched: 6. This CDR3 comprises 12 residues. Germline V gene sequence: CDR1 GTSNPN, CDR2 SVGIG (reference sequence). The CDR3 here is CAWGTGGDEAFF. In nucleotides, the CDR3 is TGTGCCTGGGGTACAGGGGGGGATGAAGCTTTCTTT.

This chain connects TRBV11-2 to TRBJ1-1; maybe TRBD1 (6 bases). V lost 4 bases and J 5 bases, leaving 8 bases between the germline ends. The length of the CDR3 is 12 residues. CDR1 and CDR2 from the germline V gene are SGHAT and FQNNGV. This CDR3 reads CASSSQGTEAFF. In DNA, the CDR3 is TGTGCCAGCAGCTCACAGGGAACTGAAGCTTTCTTT.

The V and J genes are TRBV11-2 and TRBJ2-2; tentatively, D is TRBD1 (5 bases). From germline, CDR1 is SGHAT and CDR2 FQNNGV. Trimming took 8 bases from V and 2 from J, leaving 9 bases between them. CDR3 size: 13 residues. CDR3 coding DNA: TGTGCCAGCTCAGGGCGAAACACCGGGGAGCTGTTTTTT. Translating gives CASSGRNTGELFF.

The chain has TRBV28 and TRBJ2-7; 9 bases match TRBD2. Germline V lookup: CDR1 MDHEN, CDR2 SYDVKM. The CDR3 covers 16 residues. V shed 5 bases and J 1 base; nucleotides not matched to a gene: 9. The CDR3 reads CASSKDVRGGSYEQYF. The CDR3 nucleotides read TGTGCCAGCAGTAAGGATGTGCGGGGGGGGTCCTACGAGCAGTACTTC.

The chain links TRBV6-4 to TRBJ2-1; D tentatively fits TRBD1 or TRBD2 (5 bases each). Germline-derived CDR1 and CDR2 are MRHNA and SNTAGT. Trimming cost V 7 bases and J 0 bases, with 16 bases left between them. This CDR3 has 16 residues. The CDR3 nucleotides are TGTGCCAGCACTCCGGCTCCAGGGAGCTCCTACAATGAGCAGTTCTTC. This translates into CASTPAPGSSYNEQFF.

The V gene is TRBV7-9, the J gene TRBJ1-1; D perhaps matches TRBD1 (6 bases). Trimming cost V 5 bases and J 0 bases, with 10 bases left between them. This CDR3 comprises 14 residues. Germline assignment: CDR1 SEHNR and CDR2 FQNEAQ (reference sequence). The CDR3 region is CASSTRTVNTEAFF. For the CDR3, the DNA is TGTGCCAGCAGCACACGGACAGTGAACACTGAAGCTTTCTTT.

This chain connects TRBV30 to TRBJ2-3, with 10 nucleotides matching TRBD2. Germline values: CDR1 GTSNPN, CDR2 SVGIG (reference sequence). Losses at the gene ends were 2 bases for V and 3 bases for J; bases not matched to a gene: 11. The CDR3 loop spans 17 amino acids. The DNA of the CDR3 is TGTGCCTGGAGTATCGGTGCTAGCGGGAGCAGGACAGATACGCAGTATTTT. Translated: CAWSIGASGSRTDTQYF.

CDR3 in amino acids: CASSLKGDRFTGELFF. The CDR3 nucleotides are TGTGCCAGCAGCTTAAAGGGGGACAGATTCACCGGGGAGCTGTTTTTT. The rearrangement uses TRBV7-6 and TRBJ2-2; TRBD1 matches at 7 bases. Trimming at V came to 2 bases and at J to 4 bases, leaving 7 bases not matched to a gene. The CDR3 loop spans 16 amino acids. The germline V gene encodes CDR1 SGHVS and CDR2 FNYEAQ.

The CDR3 DNA sequence: TGTGCCGCCACAGGACCTGGGGCCAACGTCCTGACTTTC. Translated: CAATGPGANVLTF. The chain couples TRBV6-6 to TRBJ2-6; D perhaps matches TRBD1 (5 bases). The V end lost 11 bases, the J end lost 2 bases, and 10 bases lay between the germline ends. The CDR3 has 13 amino acids. Germline CDR1 is MNHNY and CDR2 is SVGAGI (reference sequence).

This clone was recorded a few times. The rearrangement joins TRBV2 to TRBJ2-4, with D possibly matching TRBD1 (6 bases). V dropped 6 bases and J dropped 4 bases, with 16 bases sitting between them. The CDR3 spans 15 residues. The germline V gene has CDR1 SNHLY and CDR2 FYNNEI. For the CDR3, the DNA is TGTGCCAGCAGCAAAGGGGGATTTCCGAAAAACATTCAGTACTTC. It codes for CASSKGGFPKNIQYF.

The CDR3 sequence is CASSLEQGKLNEQYF. In DNA form, the CDR3 reads TGTGCCAGCAGCCTGGAACAGGGGAAGTTAAACGAGCAGTACTTC. The V call is TRBV7-3, the J call TRBJ2-7, with 7 bases lining up with TRBD1. CDR3 length: 15 residues. V shed 5 bases, J shed 5 bases, and the junction held 12 bases outside the gene matches. The germline V gene encodes CDR1 SGHTA and CDR2 FQGTGA. The full variable domain, completed using reference TRBV7-3 and TRBJ2-7, is GAGVSQTPSNKVTEKGKYVELRCDPISGHTALYWYRQSLGQGPEFLIYFQGTGAADDSGLPNDRFFAVRPEGSVSTLKIQRTERGDSAVYLCASSLEQGKLNEQYFGPGTRLTVT.

This rearrangement joins TRBV7-3 to TRBJ2-1; 9 bases are a match to TRBD2. The V and J ends lost 5 bases and 6 bases, in that order; junction bases with no gene match: 8. The CDR3 is 15 residues long. Per germline, CDR1 SGHTA and CDR2 FQGTGA. The CDR3 reads CASSLGAGGSNEQFF. The CDR3 nucleotides are TGTGCCAGCAGCCTGGGGGCGGGAGGGTCCAATGAGCAGTTCTTC.

A single count supports this clone. The CDR3: CASSLGVLATDTQYF. In DNA form, the CDR3 reads TGTGCCAGCAGCTTAGGGGTCCTAGCAACAGATACGCAGTATTTT. The chain recombines TRBV7-2 with TRBJ2-3; a weak D match, TRBD2 (5 bases). Germline V gene lookup returns CDR1 SGHTA and CDR2 FQGNSA. V was pared by 1 base and J by 3 bases, with 11 bases between. The length of the CDR3 is 15 residues.

The rearrangement links TRBV5-1 to TRBJ2-5; D possibly uses TRBD1 or TRBD2 (5 bases each). V lost 4 bases, J lost 0 bases, and 13 bases lay in between. CDR3 length: 15 amino acids. Per germline, CDR1 SGHRS and CDR2 YFSETQ. The CDR3 is CASSVNRGHQETQYF. The CDR3 DNA reads as TGCGCCAGCAGCGTGAACCGGGGCCACCAAGAGACCCAGTACTTC. The variable domain in full, with the rest retrieved from reference TRBV5-1 and TRBJ2-5, is KAGVTQTPRYLIKTRGQQVTLSCSPISGHRSVSWYQQTPGQGLQFLFEYFSETQRNKGNFPGRFSGRQFSNSRSEMNVSTLELGDSALYLCASSVNRGHQETQYFGPGTRLLVL.

The table lists this clone with a count of one. The chain links TRBV28 to TRBJ2-2, with D perhaps matching TRBD1 or TRBD2 (6 bases each). This CDR3 contains 17 residues. From germline, CDR1 is MDHEN and CDR2 SYDVKM. V was shortened by 4 bases and J by 6 bases, with 21 bases between the two germline ends. The DNA of the CDR3 is TGTGCCAGCAGTTCCTTTAGGGGGGCGCTTAAGTCCGGGGAGCTGTTTTTT. Translation: CASSSFRGALKSGELFF.

The V gene is TRBV18, the J gene TRBJ2-4; TRBD2 might be the D (6 bases). V was clipped by 2 bases and J by 0 bases, with 11 bases between them. The CDR3 is 16 amino acids. CDR1 KGHSH and CDR2 LQKENI come from the germline V gene. The CDR3 DNA follows: TGTGCCAGCTCACCAGGAGGGGTCGCAGCCAAAAACATTCAGTACTTC. Its translation: CASSPGGVAAKNIQYF.

The chain is built from TRBV4-1 and TRBJ2-2, with TRBD2 identical over 7 bases. V shed 4 bases and J 4 bases; nucleotides not matched to a gene: 12. This CDR3 spans 17 amino acids. CDR1 is MGHRA and CDR2 is YSYEKL in the germline V gene. CDR3 region: CASSPSGGGGVTGELFF. CDR3 coding DNA: TGCGCCAGCAGCCCCTCCGGAGGCGGGGGAGTCACCGGGGAGCTGTTTTTT.

This clone was seen only a few times. The chain recombines TRBV4-2 with TRBJ1-1, with a tentative D call TRBD1 (5 bases). This CDR3 contains 13 residues. Germline V gene lookup returns CDR1 LGHNA and CDR2 YNFKEQ. V dropped 6 bases and J dropped 0 bases, with 8 bases sitting between them. The CDR3 nucleotides read TGTGCCAGCAGTTGGGGGTTGAACACTGAAGCTTTCTTT. Its protein product is CASSWGLNTEAFF.

The J gene is TRBJ2-1, the V gene TRBV9; 11 nucleotides match TRBD2. In germline, CDR1 is SGDLS, CDR2 YYNGEE. The CDR3 totals 17 residues. Germline trimming cut 4 bases from V and 8 bases from J; bases unmatched to any gene: 14. The CDR3 DNA reads TGTGCCAGCAGCACCCATAGCGGGAGGGCCTTAGGAGATGAGCAGTTCTTC. It encodes CASSTHSGRALGDEQFF. The full variable domain, rest sourced from reference TRBV9 and TRBJ2-1, is DSGVTQTPKHLITATGQRVTLRCSPRSGDLSVYWYQQSLDQGLQFLIQYYNGEERAKGNILERFSAQQFPDLHSELNLSSLELGDSALYFCASSTHSGRALGDEQFFGPGTRLTVL.

The chain uses TRBV4-1 and TRBJ1-6; TRBD1 matches 7 bases. Germline lookup yields CDR1 MGHRA and CDR2 YSYEKL. CDR3 length: 17 residues. V gave up 0 bases and J gave up 1 base; unmatched junction bases: 3. This chain's CDR3 is CASSQDQGGSYNSPLHF. The DNA of the CDR3 is TGCGCCAGCAGCCAAGATCAGGGGGGTTCCTATAATTCACCCCTCCACTTT.

In this sample, this clone turned up a few times. This chain links TRBV10-3 with TRBJ1-5; possible D gene TRBD1, 5 bases. The CDR3 sequence is 16 residues long. The ends were cut back, 2 bases at V and 2 bases at J, with 13 bases in the middle. CDR1 and CDR2 from the germline V gene are ENHRY and SYGVKD. This CDR3 is CAISESQGVGNQPQHF. The CDR3 nucleotides are TGTGCCATCAGTGAGAGTCAGGGAGTAGGCAATCAGCCCCAGCATTTT.

This chain joins TRBV6-5 and TRBJ2-1, with TRBD2 identical over 7 bases. Trimming took 5 bases from V and 4 from J; bases not matched to a gene: 8. The V gene's germline CDR1 is MNHEY and CDR2 SVGAGI. CDR3 length: 15 amino acids. The DNA of the CDR3 is TGTGCCAGCAGTCTAATTAGCGGGCAGTACAATGAGCAGTTCTTC. Protein: CASSLISGQYNEQFF.

This clone was observed a few times. V and J are TRBV4-2 and TRBJ2-7; possibly TRBD2 for D (5 bases). Germline-derived CDR1 and CDR2 are LGHNA and YNFKEQ. The CDR3 consists of 17 residues. V dropped 2 bases and J dropped 3 bases, with 20 bases sitting between them. CDR3 nucleotide sequence: TGTGCCAGCAGCCAAAGTAATAAGTGGGAGAACTACTACGAGCAGTACTTC. Amino acid sequence: CASSQSNKWENYYEQYF.

The chain carries TRBV29-1 and TRBJ1-5; 10 bases map to TRBD1. Germline values: CDR1 SQVTM, CDR2 ANQGSEA. The V and J ends lost 7 bases and 5 bases, in that order; junction bases with no gene match: 2. The CDR3 totals 12 residues. The CDR3 nucleotides are TGCAGCGGTGGGACAGGGGATCAGCCCCAGCATTTT. It codes for CSGGTGDQPQHF.

The rearrangement joins TRBV9 to TRBJ1-1; maybe TRBD1 (5 bases). V was clipped by 0 bases and J by 7 bases, with 13 bases between them. The CDR3 is 14 amino acids. CDR1 is SGDLS and CDR2 is YYNGEE in the germline V gene. In nucleotides, the CDR3 is TGTGCCAGCAGCGTAGGAAGGGGTTTGAGTGAAGCTTTCTTT. It specifies CASSVGRGLSEAFF.